A single TCR beta chain is shown here with its context. The V gene's germline CDR1 is SGHRS and CDR2 YFSETQ. The CDR3 has 13 residues. V lost 1 base and J lost 8, with 10 bases in between. The sample is drawn from a study of blood T cell repertoires in COVID-19. Whole-study context: Specimens from acute and convalescent COVID-19 originated in the United States, Italy and Spain.

Per the study methods: Researchers report that nucleated cell counts were estimated from reference gene primer amplification. The data were produced by immunoSEQ multiplex PCR, yet TCRdb's version contains in-frame clones alone and is incomplete. V and J calls plus clone size are reproduced from that table; the DNA served to infer D and trimming. The sample lists around 250,000 clones; 91% were seen once. Sequences were obtained from PBMCs or T cells enriched from blood (not recorded which). This chain links TRBV5-1 with TRBJ2-1; D remains ambiguous. This receptor was obtained from a human donor in a cohort exposed to, infected with or recovered from COVID-19 (not recorded which). The donor label of this sample is uncertain. CDR3 region: CASSLSVEYEQFF. The CDR3 DNA follows: TGCGCCAGCAGCTTGTCGGTGGAGTATGAGCAGTTCTTC.